This passage covers 18 T cell receptor beta chains from one sample sequenced in a study of T cell changes during pregnancy in multiple sclerosis. The protocol was immunoSEQ multiplex PCR, while the TCRdb copy is restricted to in-frame clones and leaves out a portion. Among roughly 100,000 clones listed, roughly nine tenths were seen once. The specimen was peripheral blood, collected before pregnancy. The receptor source for this set is a female donor with multiple sclerosis, enrolled in a pregnancy study.

Only one count was recorded for this clone. The chain links TRBV29-1 to TRBJ1-3; D is unclear. V was trimmed by 6 bases and J by 0 bases, leaving 15 bases between them. The CDR3 extends over 15 amino acids. Germline V gene lookup returns CDR1 SQVTM and CDR2 ANQGSEA. CDR3 DNA sequence: TGCAGCGTATCTGAGTTCCGCGACTCTGGAAACACCATATATTTT. It encodes CSVSEFRDSGNTIYF. Based on the CDR3 plus reference TRBV29-1 and TRBJ1-3, the full variable domain is SAVISQKPSRDICQRGTSLTIQCQVDSQVTMMFWYRQQPGQSLTLIATANQGSEATYESGFVIDKFPISRPNLTFSTLTVSNMSPEDSSIYLCSVSEFRDSGNTIYFGEGSWLTVV.

The gene calls are TRBV7-8 and TRBJ2-1, with TRBD2 matching 9 bases. Germline V CDR1 and CDR2: SGHVS, FQNEAQ. The ends lost 0 bases at V and 7 bases at J; junction bases unmatched: 10. This CDR3 region has 17 residues. CDR3 protein: CASSLALMGLARNEQFF. The CDR3 DNA follows: TGTGCCAGCAGCTTAGCGCTAATGGGACTAGCACGGAATGAGCAGTTCTTC.

The sample holds one count of this clone. The chain joins TRBV7-3 to TRBJ2-7, with a possible D match to TRBD2 (6 bases). This CDR3 is 13 amino acids long. The V gene's germline CDR1 is SGHTA and CDR2 FQGTGA. The V and J ends lost 3 bases and 4 bases respectively, with 10 bases between them. The CDR3: CASSLTREYEQYF. CDR3 in DNA: TGTGCCAGCAGCTTGACTAGAGAGTACGAGCAGTACTTC.

V is TRBV29-1 and J is TRBJ1-1; tentative D call: TRBD1 (6 bases). V lost 6 bases and J lost 5, with 19 bases in between. CDR3 size: 14 residues. Germline CDR1 is SQVTM and CDR2 is ANQGSEA. The CDR3, as DNA: TGCAGCGTGGCCCCCAGGGGAAGGGGGACTGAAGCTTTCTTT. Protein product: CSVAPRGRGTEAFF.

The genes are TRBV6-1 and TRBJ1-4; a possible D gene is TRBD1 (5 bases). Deletions cut 0 bases from V and 10 bases from J, with 6 bases between. Germline V gives CDR1 MNHNS, CDR2 SASEGT. This CDR3 contains 12 residues. In DNA form, the CDR3 reads TGTGCCAGCAGTGAAGCAACAGGAAAACTGTTTTTT. It is translated as CASSEATGKLFF.

The J gene is TRBJ2-7, the V gene TRBV9; 7 bases match TRBD2. With 4 bases clipped from V and 2 bases from J, the junction kept 6 bases outside the gene matches. CDR3 length: 14 amino acids. Germline CDR1 is SGDLS and CDR2 is YYNGEE. The CDR3 loop is CASSQGLTAYEQYF. The CDR3 DNA reads TGTGCCAGCAGCCAGGGACTAACGGCCTACGAGCAGTACTTC.

The chain has TRBV27 and TRBJ2-7; 10 bases match TRBD2. The CDR3 sequence is 13 residues long. Trimming cost V 8 bases and J 6 bases; bases outside gene matches: 7. Germline CDR1 and CDR2: MNHEY and SMNVEV (reference sequence). CDR3 protein: CASGRLAGSEQYF. The CDR3 nucleotides read TGTGCCAGCGGCCGACTAGCGGGCTCCGAGCAGTACTTC.

This chain links TRBV7-2 with TRBJ2-5; TRBD2 is a possible D gene (6 bases). Germline V gives CDR1 SGHTA, CDR2 FQGNSA. Trimming shortened V by 5 bases and J by 5 bases, and 12 bases separated the two germline ends. The CDR3 runs to 13 residues. The CDR3: CASSLSGGETQYF. In nucleotides, the CDR3 is TGTGCCAGCAGCCTTAGCGGAGGGGAGACCCAGTACTTC.

The rearrangement links TRBV27 to TRBJ2-1; maybe TRBD2 (5 bases). Trimming removed 5 bases at V and 0 bases at J, with 11 bases between. Germline V CDR1 and CDR2: MNHEY, SMNVEV (reference sequence). The CDR3 extends over 15 amino acids. CDR3 in amino acids: CASSPDGLSYNEQFF. Written as DNA, the CDR3 is TGTGCCAGCAGTCCGGACGGACTCTCCTACAATGAGCAGTTCTTC.

The J gene is TRBJ2-7, the V gene TRBV5-6; D perhaps matches TRBD2 (7 bases). Germline V CDR1 and CDR2: SGHDT, YYEEEE. CDR3 length equals 16 residues. Trimming stripped 0 bases from V and 0 bases from J, with 13 bases between. CDR3 in amino acids: CASSLAGGPDSYEQYF. The CDR3 coding sequence is TGTGCCAGCAGCTTGGCCGGGGGGCCAGACTCCTACGAGCAGTACTTC.

The chain has TRBV4-1 and TRBJ2-1; 11 nucleotides agree with TRBD2. The CDR3 has 17 residues. Germline-derived CDR1 and CDR2 are MGHRA and YSYEKL. V gave up 0 bases and J gave up 8 bases; unmatched junction bases: 9. In nucleotides, the CDR3 is TGCGCCAGCAGCCAAGAACGGCTAGCGGGAGGAGGGGATGAGCAGTTCTTC. This translates into CASSQERLAGGGDEQFF.

This chain uses TRBV7-3 with TRBJ2-1, with TRBD2 matching over 8 bases. The junction had 15 bases not matched to a gene; V was cut back by 4 bases and J by 4 bases. The length of the CDR3 is 18 residues. Germline V gives CDR1 SGHTA, CDR2 FQGTGA. CDR3 protein: CASSSYSFLAGTYNEQFF. The CDR3 coding sequence is TGTGCCAGCAGCTCCTACTCCTTCCTAGCGGGCACATACAATGAGCAGTTCTTC.

The rearrangement joins TRBV2 to TRBJ2-7; 8 bases align to TRBD1. Germline CDR1 reads SNHLY; CDR2 reads FYNNEI. This CDR3 comprises 14 residues. Losses at the gene ends were 5 bases for V and 0 bases for J; bases not matched to a gene: 3. CDR3 sequence reads: CASSWDRSSYEQYF. DNA for the CDR3: TGTGCCAGCAGTTGGGACAGGAGCTCCTACGAGCAGTACTTC.

The sample holds one count of this clone. This chain uses TRBV30 with TRBJ1-5, with D possibly TRBD1 on 5 matching bases. The length of the CDR3 is 12 residues. The V gene's germline CDR1 is GTSNPN and CDR2 SVGIG (reference sequence). V lost 5 bases to trimming and J lost 9 bases, with 14 bases between them. The CDR3 is CAWGGTNGPQHF. In nucleotides, the CDR3 is TGTGCCTGGGGGGGGACCAATGGGCCCCAGCATTTT.

V and J are TRBV10-2 and TRBJ2-7; D is uncertain. Germline CDR1 WSHSY, CDR2 SAAADI. The germline V and J ends were trimmed by 2 bases and 3 bases, with 5 bases remaining between them. CDR3 length: 12 amino acids. The CDR3 reads CASSENNYEQYF. Written as DNA, the CDR3 is TGCGCCAGCAGTGAGAACAACTACGAGCAGTACTTC.

The rearrangement uses TRBV2 and TRBJ2-5; 7 positions match TRBD1. Looked up from germline, CDR1 is SNHLY and CDR2 is FYNNEI. V gave up 3 bases and J gave up 4 bases; unmatched junction bases: 11. The CDR3 loop spans 16 amino acids. DNA of the CDR3: TGTGCCAGCAGTGACTGGCGAAGGGGGCGGGTAGAGACCCAGTACTTC. Protein sequence: CASSDWRRGRVETQYF.

V and J are TRBV4-3 and TRBJ2-7; 9 nucleotides match TRBD1. J was trimmed by 6 bases and V by 6 bases; bases with no gene match: 9. The CDR3 runs 14 residues. Per the germline V gene, CDR1 is LGHNA and CDR2 is YSLEER. This CDR3 reads CASSPSQGAGEQYF. In nucleotides, the CDR3 is TGCGCCAGCAGTCCCTCACAGGGGGCGGGCGAGCAGTACTTC.

This chain links TRBV5-6 with TRBJ2-7; 8 positions match TRBD2. CDR1 is SGHDT, CDR2 YYEEEE, per germline. V trimming: 0 bases; J trimming: 4 bases; junction bases outside the gene matches: 6. This CDR3 spans 15 amino acids. CDR3 coding DNA: TGTGCCAGCAGCTTGGAACTAGCGGCGTCTTACGAGCAGTACTTC. Protein: CASSLELAASYEQYF.